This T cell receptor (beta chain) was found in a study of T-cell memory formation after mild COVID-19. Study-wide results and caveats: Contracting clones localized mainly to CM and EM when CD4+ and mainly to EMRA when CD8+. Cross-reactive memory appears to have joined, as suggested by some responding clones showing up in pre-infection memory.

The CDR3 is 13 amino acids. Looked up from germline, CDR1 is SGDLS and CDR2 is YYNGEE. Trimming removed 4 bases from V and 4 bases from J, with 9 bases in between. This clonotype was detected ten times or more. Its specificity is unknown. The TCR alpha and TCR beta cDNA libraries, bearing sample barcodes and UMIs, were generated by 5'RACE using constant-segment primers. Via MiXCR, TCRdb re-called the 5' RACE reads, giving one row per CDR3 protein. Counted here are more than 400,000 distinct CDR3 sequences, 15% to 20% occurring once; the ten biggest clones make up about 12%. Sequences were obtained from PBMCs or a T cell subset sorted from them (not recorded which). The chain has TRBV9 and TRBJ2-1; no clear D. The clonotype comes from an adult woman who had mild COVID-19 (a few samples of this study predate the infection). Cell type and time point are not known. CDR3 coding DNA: TGTGCCAGCAGCCCCCGGCCTTACAATGAGCAGTTCTTC. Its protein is CASSPRPYNEQFF.